One and the same sample provided the 14 T cell receptor beta chains below, sequenced in a study of patients and donors after allogeneic stem cell transplantation (dated by TCRdb to the early 2020s). Library preparation was by RT-PCR. TCRdb shows the sequencer as NextSeq 550. TCRdb reworked the public reads: Q25 trimming with fastp, MiXCR clone assembly, productive beta chains retained. Every entry covers one CDR3 protein and lists the most common genes and DNA from its rows. This sample is represented by 900,000 to 1,000,000 distinct CDR3 sequences; roughly 18% of them were singletons. Clones ranked in the top ten supply around 6% of the sample. The sample consisted of blood, either unsorted or a sorted T cell fraction (not recorded which). The receptor set was obtained from a human donor who was either an allogeneic HSCT recipient or a stem cell or donor lymphocyte infusion donor (not recorded which). It is not recorded whose cells these are; they may come from a transplant donor.

The chain has TRBV7-9 and TRBJ2-1; TRBD2 matches 8 bases. Germline CDR1 SEHNR, CDR2 FQNEAQ (reference sequence). CDR3 length: 17 amino acids. V was pared by 1 base and J by 4 bases, with 9 bases of the junction left unmatched. DNA of the CDR3: TGTGCCAGCAGCTTAGGGGCCAAGACTAGCGCATACAATGAGCAGTTCTTC. It yields the protein CASSLGAKTSAYNEQFF.

This clonotype occurred a few times. The chain has TRBV20-1 and TRBJ1-1, with a possible D match to TRBD1 (5 bases). Per germline, CDR1 DFQATT and CDR2 SNEGSKA (reference sequence). CDR3 length: 12 amino acids. V dropped 6 bases and J dropped 2 bases, with 10 bases sitting between them. The CDR3: CSAQGDNTEAFF. In nucleotides, the CDR3 is TGCAGTGCCCAGGGTGATAACACTGAAGCTTTCTTT.

This clonotype was seen a few times. The chain's CDR3 is CAIRDVTGGKSTGELFF. CDR3 sequence (DNA): TGTGCCATCAGAGATGTGACAGGGGGGAAGAGCACCGGGGAGCTGTTTTTT. V is TRBV10-3 and J is TRBJ2-2; 9 positions agree with TRBD1. CDR1 is ENHRY, CDR2 SYGVKD, per germline. CDR3 length: 17 amino acids. With V trimmed by 6 bases and J by 4 bases, 12 bases remained unmatched.

This clonotype was detected only a few times. The rearrangement joins TRBV6-1 to TRBJ2-1; 13 nucleotides match TRBD2. Unmatched junction bases numbered 2, after V lost 4 bases and J lost 5 bases. This CDR3 is 15 amino acids long. CDR1 is MNHNS, CDR2 SASEGT, per germline. As DNA, the CDR3 is TGTGCCAGCAGTGCCGGACTAGCGGGGGACAATGAGCAGTTCTTC. Its protein product is CASSAGLAGDNEQFF.

This clonotype was detected a few times. The chain uses TRBV6-5 and TRBJ1-1; the D gene is possibly TRBD1 (6 bases). The CDR3 extends over 15 amino acids. Germline CDR1 reads MNHEY; CDR2 reads SVGAGI. V lost 2 bases to trimming and J lost 1 base, with 11 bases between them. The DNA for the CDR3 is TGTGCCAGCAGTTACGGACAGCTATGGAACACTGAAGCTTTCTTT. This codes for CASSYGQLWNTEAFF.

The rearrangement joins TRBV7-3 to TRBJ1-2, with D perhaps TRBD1 (6 bases). Germline lookup yields CDR1 SGHTA and CDR2 FQGTGA. Trimming cost V 2 bases and J 6 bases, with 19 bases left between them. The CDR3 runs 16 residues. CDR3 protein: CASSLSGGGQGNGYTF. The CDR3 DNA is TGTGCCAGCAGCTTATCCGGCGGGGGGCAGGGCAATGGCTACACCTTC.

This clonotype was counted between two and nine times. The chain combines TRBV6-2 or TRBV6-3 with TRBJ2-5, with 9 bases lining up with TRBD2. Trimming cost V 6 bases and J 3 bases; bases outside gene matches: 2. The CDR3 has 13 residues. Germline values: CDR1 MNHEY, CDR2 SVGEGT. The CDR3 loop reads CASRRTSEETQYF. CDR3 sequence (DNA): TGTGCCAGCAGACGGACTAGCGAAGAGACCCAGTACTTC.

V usage is TRBV7-6 and J usage is TRBJ2-2, with TRBD1 matching over 7 bases. Losses at the gene ends were 5 bases for V and 4 bases for J; bases not matched to a gene: 10. This CDR3 has 16 residues. CDR1 and CDR2 (germline): SGHVS, FNYEAQ. DNA for the CDR3: TGTGCCAGCAGCCCAAACAGGGGAGACGGCACCGGGGAGCTGTTTTTT. Translating gives CASSPNRGDGTGELFF.

The V gene is TRBV19, the J gene TRBJ2-7, with 8 bases identical to TRBD2. J was trimmed by 4 bases and V by 1 base; bases with no gene match: 9. CDR3 length: 16 residues. Germline loops: CDR1 LNHDA, CDR2 SQIVND (reference sequence). The CDR3 bases are TGTGCCAGTAGTATAGGGCCCGGGACTAGGACTTACGAGCAGTACTTC. This codes for CASSIGPGTRTYEQYF.

This clonotype has more than one count but fewer than ten. The rearrangement uses TRBV28 and TRBJ2-7; D call uncertain. With 3 bases removed from V and 6 bases from J, the gap between germline ends came to 6 bases. From germline, CDR1 is MDHEN and CDR2 SYDVKM. The CDR3 is 11 amino acids. The CDR3 DNA reads TGTGCCAGCAGTTTTTCCGGCGAGCAGTACTTC. Amino acid sequence: CASSFSGEQYF.

The table lists this clonotype with a few counts. CDR3 sequence reads: CASRLRLNTEAFF. The CDR3 nucleotides read TGTGCCAGCCGGCTGAGATTGAACACTGAAGCTTTCTTT. The V gene is TRBV6-1, the J gene TRBJ1-1; D gene uncertain. V was trimmed by 8 bases and J by 0 bases, leaving 10 bases between them. Germline CDR1 reads MNHNS; CDR2 reads SASEGT. There are 13 residues in the CDR3.

There are a few counts of this clonotype. The chain combines TRBV12-3 or TRBV12-4 with TRBJ1-2; D call uncertain. The CDR3 covers 11 residues. V gave up 6 bases and J gave up 4 bases, with 6 bases separating them. In DNA form, the CDR3 reads TGTGCCAGCAGACTAGCCTATGGCTACACCTTC. It is translated as CASRLAYGYTF.

The chain couples TRBV30 to TRBJ2-5, with D perhaps TRBD1 (6 bases). The CDR3 extends over 14 amino acids. V was clipped by 1 base and J by 2 bases, with 11 bases between them. CDR1 is GTSNPN and CDR2 is SVGIG in the germline V gene (reference sequence). The chain's CDR3 is CAWSEGRGQETQYF. CDR3 sequence (DNA): TGTGCCTGGAGTGAAGGAAGGGGGCAAGAGACCCAGTACTTC.

This chain connects TRBV18 to TRBJ1-1; 12 bases agree with TRBD1. V lost 3 bases, J lost 2 bases, and 4 bases stayed unmatched. The V gene's germline CDR1 is KGHSH and CDR2 LQKENI. The CDR3 runs to 16 residues. CDR3 in DNA: TGTGCCAGCTCACCCCGGGACAGGGGGCTTAACACTGAAGCTTTCTTT. Translation: CASSPRDRGLNTEAFF. Drawing the rest from reference TRBV18 and TRBJ1-1, the complete variable domain is NAGVMQNPRHLVRRRGQEARLRCSPMKGHSHVYWYRQLPEEGLKFMVYLQKENIIDESGMPKERFSAEFPKEGPSILRIQQVVRGDSAAYFCASSPRDRGLNTEAFFGQGTRLTVV.